This TCR beta chain derives from a study of CD8 T cells in ankylosing spondylitis. With respect to this clonotype: Antigen unknown.

The CDR3 sequence is 14 residues long. Looked up from germline, CDR1 is SGHTA and CDR2 is FQGTGA. V dropped 6 bases and J dropped 1 base, with 12 bases sitting between them. Study-level points and caveats: Disease-linked clones, CD8+, were relatively rare in peripheral blood. The study identified a TCR beta motif of 7 or 8 highly homologous variants that appeared characteristic of ankylosing spondylitis blood.

TCRdb reprocessed the 5' RACE reads via MiXCR and lists one record per CDR3 protein. The table has fewer than 400,000 distinct CDR3 sequences, around 22% seen once. This chain uses TRBV7-3 with TRBJ1-1; D is ambiguous. The clonotype originates from a male donor with ankylosing spondylitis. The sequenced material came from blood, either unsorted or a sorted T cell fraction (not recorded which). Written as DNA, the CDR3 is TGTGCCAGCAGAATTAGCAGCCAGAACACTGAAGCTTTCTTT. This codes for CASRISSQNTEAFF.